What follows are 32 T cell receptor beta chains derived from one specimen sequenced in a study of blood T cells in healthy people across ages. A sample-barcoded 5' primer and a J-beta primer mix were used in a second PCR of roughly 7 to 11 cycles. TCRdb passed the 5' RACE reads through MiXCR, listing each CDR3 protein once. The table includes more than 650,000 distinct CDR3 sequences, about 20% detected once. The sequenced sample consisted of blood. These receptors originate from a man in his sixties or seventies in good health.

The chain is built from TRBV11-2 and TRBJ2-7; 13 bases fit TRBD2. This CDR3 region has 14 residues. Germline lookup yields CDR1 SGHAT and CDR2 FQNNGV. V was pared by 3 bases and J by 6 bases, with 2 bases of the junction left unmatched. The CDR3 nucleotides are TGTGCCAGCAGCTTCGGACTAGCGGGAGCCGAGCAGTACGTC. Translated, it gives CASSFGLAGAEQYV.

The table lists this clonotype with a few counts. The chain recombines TRBV28 with TRBJ2-5; 14 bases are a match to TRBD2. Germline values: CDR1 MDHEN, CDR2 SYDVKM. V was clipped by 4 bases and J by 10 bases; unmatched bases: 8. The CDR3 totals 15 residues. DNA of the CDR3: TGTGCCAGCAGTTCCAGTAGACTAGCGGGGGGGGGCCAGTACTTC. Translated, it gives CASSSSRLAGGGQYF.

The chain carries TRBV5-1 and TRBJ2-5; 7 nucleotides agree with TRBD1. The CDR3 covers 19 residues. J was trimmed by 5 bases and V by 4 bases; bases with no gene match: 23. CDR1 is SGHRS and CDR2 is YFSETQ in the germline V gene. CDR3 region: CASSLRDSRAVVETETQYF. For the CDR3, the DNA is TGCGCCAGCAGCCTCCGGGACAGTAGAGCGGTAGTAGAGACGGAGACCCAGTACTTC.

The rearrangement links TRBV29-1 to TRBJ1-4; 9 bases agree with TRBD1. The V and J ends lost 8 bases and 8 bases, in that order; junction bases with no gene match: 6. CDR1 is SQVTM and CDR2 is ANQGSEA in the germline V gene. The CDR3 runs 12 residues. The CDR3 here is CSIRDRVEKLFF. The CDR3 DNA is TGCAGCATCCGGGACAGGGTCGAAAAACTGTTTTTT.

This chain connects TRBV2 to TRBJ2-3; 9 bases align to TRBD2. With 11 bases clipped from V and 0 bases from J, the junction kept 21 bases outside the gene matches. The CDR3 totals 19 residues. The germline V gene has CDR1 SNHLY and CDR2 FYNNEI. CDR3 amino acids: CASSVNGLAGKTSTDTQYF. The CDR3 DNA reads as TGTGCCTCCTCTGTCAACGGGCTAGCGGGGAAAACTAGCACAGATACGCAGTATTTT.

The chain couples TRBV7-9 to TRBJ1-2; unclear D gene. The CDR3 extends over 14 amino acids. Trimming stripped 1 base from V and 1 base from J, with 7 bases between. Germline V gene sequence: CDR1 SEHNR, CDR2 FQNEAQ (reference sequence). The CDR3 DNA sequence: TGTGCCAGCAGCTTAGATGTACTTAACTATGGCTACACCTTC. It codes for CASSLDVLNYGYTF. The variable domain in full, with the rest retrieved from reference TRBV7-9 and TRBJ1-2, is DTGVSQNPRHKITKRGQNVTFRCDPISEHNRLYWYRQTLGQGPEFLTYFQNEAQLEKSRLLSDRFSAERPKGSFSTLEIQRTEQGDSAMYLCASSLDVLNYGYTFGSGTRLTVV.

This clonotype was seen only a few times. This chain links TRBV10-2 with TRBJ2-3, with TRBD2 matching 9 bases. V was clipped by 6 bases and J by 0 bases; unmatched bases: 10. The CDR3 totals 17 residues. Germline V CDR1 and CDR2: WSHSY, SAAADI. The CDR3 sequence is CASRDAASGASTDTQYF. CDR3 sequence (DNA): TGCGCCAGCAGAGACGCGGCTAGCGGGGCTAGCACAGATACGCAGTATTTT.

The CDR3 DNA is TGTGCCAGCAGCGTAGACCCCGTAGGCGGGAGAGGGGGCACAGATACGCAGTATTTT. It encodes CASSVDPVGGRGGTDTQYF. This chain connects TRBV9 to TRBJ2-3, with TRBD2 matching over 7 bases. The ends lost 0 bases at V and 1 base at J; junction bases unmatched: 14. Germline V lookup: CDR1 SGDLS, CDR2 YYNGEE. This CDR3 region has 19 residues.

This chain's CDR3 is CASSLTPGTQNSPLHF. CDR3 DNA: TGCGCCAGCAGTCTGACTCCCGGGACTCAGAATTCACCCCTCCACTTT. The chain recombines TRBV5-1 with TRBJ1-6; D might be TRBD1 (5 bases). Per the germline V gene, CDR1 is SGHRS and CDR2 is YFSETQ. Trimming took 5 bases from V and 7 from J, leaving 19 bases between them. The CDR3 is made up of 16 amino acids. The variable domain in full, completed from reference TRBV5-1 and TRBJ1-6, reads KAGVTQTPRYLIKTRGQQVTLSCSPISGHRSVSWYQQTPGQGLQFLFEYFSETQRNKGNFPGRFSGRQFSNSRSEMNVSTLELGDSALYLCASSLTPGTQNSPLHFGNGTRLTVT.

This clonotype came up a few times. The chain employs TRBV21-1 and TRBJ2-7; TRBD1, the D gene given by the table, was not confirmed from the DNA. TRBV21-1 is a pseudogene segment. CDR3 size: 16 residues. The CDR3 DNA reads as TGTGCCAGCAGCAAAGTGGACAGACGTCTCTCCTACGAGCAGTACGTC. Translated: CASSKVDRRLSYEQYV.

The rearrangement joins TRBV24-1 to TRBJ2-1; D uncertain. V lost 5 bases to trimming and J lost 6 bases, with 4 bases between them. This CDR3 is built from 11 residues. Germline CDR1 is KGHDR and CDR2 is SFDVKD. This CDR3 is CATSVGNEQFF. The CDR3 nucleotides read TGTGCCACCAGTGTAGGCAATGAGCAGTTCTTC.

This rearrangement joins TRBV5-1 to TRBJ1-3; D is possibly TRBD1 (6 bases). The ends were cut back, 2 bases at V and 3 bases at J, with 12 bases in the middle. This CDR3 has 15 amino acids. Germline CDR1 is SGHRS and CDR2 is YFSETQ. The CDR3 DNA follows: TGCGCCAGCAGCTTAGAGGCAGGGGATGGAAACACCATATATTTT. Amino acid sequence: CASSLEAGDGNTIYF.

The chain is built from TRBV6-6 and TRBJ2-7; D remains ambiguous. Germline V gene data show CDR1 as MNHNY and CDR2 as SVGAGI (reference sequence). The CDR3 runs 16 residues. Trimming cost V 4 bases and J 1 base, with 17 bases left between them. The CDR3 loop reads CASSSPFTTSSYEQYF. For the CDR3, the DNA is TGTGCCAGCAGTTCCCCCTTCACAACCAGTTCCTACGAGCAGTACTTC.

The gene calls are TRBV6-5 and TRBJ2-1; D is uncertain. Trimming took 6 bases from V and 3 from J, leaving 12 bases between them. The CDR3 spans 14 residues. Germline CDR1 MNHEY, CDR2 SVGAGI. CDR3 residues: CASSPAKHYNEQFF. The CDR3 coding sequence is TGTGCCAGCAGCCCAGCTAAACACTACAATGAGCAGTTCTTC.

This clonotype has more than one count but fewer than ten. The genes are TRBV27 and TRBJ2-3, with 15 bases identical to TRBD2. The V segment lost 5 bases and the J segment 4 bases; nucleotides outside the gene matches: 10. There are 18 residues in the CDR3. CDR1 is MNHEY and CDR2 is SMNVEV in the germline V gene (reference sequence). The CDR3 protein is CASSIGLAGGPRADTQYF. The CDR3, as DNA: TGTGCCAGCAGTATAGGACTAGCGGGAGGGCCCCGTGCAGATACGCAGTATTTT.

This clonotype showed up just a few times. The chain carries TRBV11-2 and TRBJ1-6; 8 bases are shared with TRBD1. With 5 bases clipped from V and 7 bases from J, the junction kept 7 bases outside the gene matches. CDR1 is SGHAT, CDR2 FQNNGV, per germline. The CDR3 has 15 amino acids. The CDR3 reads CASSPNRGRNSPLHF. The CDR3 DNA reads TGTGCCAGCAGCCCGAACAGGGGGAGGAATTCACCCCTCCACTTT.

CDR3 residues: CSARLLQGDEAFF. In nucleotides, the CDR3 is TGCAGTGCTAGGCTTTTACAGGGGGATGAAGCTTTCTTT. J is TRBJ1-1 and V is TRBV20-1, with TRBD1 matching 8 bases. Germline V gene data show CDR1 as DFQATT and CDR2 as SNEGSKA (reference sequence). The CDR3 runs to 13 residues. V shed 3 bases and J 7 bases; nucleotides not matched to a gene: 7.

This chain uses TRBV20-1 with TRBJ2-1; 9 positions match TRBD2. The CDR3 is 19 amino acids. The V gene's germline CDR1 is DFQATT and CDR2 SNEGSKA (reference sequence). J lost 5 bases, V lost 0 bases, and 17 bases had no gene match. Here the CDR3 reads CSARDSYGVAGALNNEQFF. The CDR3 bases are TGCAGTGCTAGAGACTCTTATGGGGTAGCGGGGGCCCTTAACAATGAGCAGTTCTTC.

The chain has TRBV20-1 and TRBJ1-3, with 10 bases lining up with TRBD1. V lost 4 bases to trimming and J lost 4 bases; unmatched junction nucleotides: 4. In germline, CDR1 is DFQATT, CDR2 SNEGSKA (reference sequence). The CDR3 spans 14 residues. In nucleotides, the CDR3 is TGCAGTGCTATAGACAGGGGGCTCGGAAACACCATATATTTT. This encodes CSAIDRGLGNTIYF.

This clonotype appeared many times. The chain carries TRBV25-1 and TRBJ1-4, with TRBD1 as a possible D gene (6 bases). The CDR3 sequence is 14 residues long. Germline CDR1 reads MGHDK; CDR2 reads SYGVNS. V lost 3 bases and J lost 9, with 14 bases in between. In DNA, the CDR3 is TGTGCCAGCAGTGAGACCCGGACAGTTAAAAAACTGTTTTTT. Protein sequence: CASSETRTVKKLFF.

This clonotype was seen repeatedly, ten times or more. This chain uses TRBV12-3 or TRBV12-4 with TRBJ2-7; 8 bases agree with TRBD2. The CDR3 totals 14 residues. V was clipped by 4 bases and J by 4 bases; unmatched bases: 6. The CDR3 DNA is TGTGCCAGCAGTTGGGGACTAGGGGAATACGAGCAGTACGTC. It yields the protein CASSWGLGEYEQYV.

This clonotype was detected only a few times. The V call is TRBV5-4, the J call TRBJ1-2, with D possibly TRBD1 on 5 matching bases. This CDR3 is 15 amino acids long. Germline-derived CDR1 and CDR2 are SGHNT and YYREEE (reference sequence). V lost 1 base to trimming and J lost 0 bases, with 10 bases between them. CDR3 amino acids: CASSLRGAANYGYTF. The DNA of the CDR3 is TGTGCCAGCAGCTTGAGGGGAGCAGCTAACTATGGCTACACCTTC.

This clonotype has just a few counts. The CDR3: CASISGGSGNTIYF. Here the CDR3 DNA reads TGTGCCAGCATCTCGGGGGGGTCTGGAAACACCATATATTTT. The chain links TRBV28 to TRBJ1-3; maybe TRBD1 (5 bases). V was pared by 7 bases and J by 1 base, with 11 bases between. This CDR3 is built from 14 residues. Germline CDR1 is MDHEN and CDR2 is SYDVKM.

The chain links TRBV5-1 to TRBJ2-3; TRBD2 matches at 7 bases. CDR1 is SGHRS and CDR2 is YFSETQ in the germline V gene. Trimming removed 2 bases from V and 5 bases from J; junction bases left unmatched: 5. The CDR3 loop spans 14 amino acids. The CDR3 bases are TGCGCCAGCAGCTTAGCGGGGTCGAAAGATACGCAGTATTTT. Its translation is CASSLAGSKDTQYF. Complete variable domain (other parts from reference TRBV5-1 and TRBJ2-3): KAGVTQTPRYLIKTRGQQVTLSCSPISGHRSVSWYQQTPGQGLQFLFEYFSETQRNKGNFPGRFSGRQFSNSRSEMNVSTLELGDSALYLCASSLAGSKDTQYFGPGTRLTVL.

This clonotype was seen more than once but under ten times. V gene TRBV3-1 combines with J gene TRBJ1-1, with unresolved D. CDR1 LGHDT and CDR2 YNNKEL come from the germline V gene (reference sequence). Between the trimmed V and J ends, which lost 2 bases and 4 bases, there was a span of 14 bases. This CDR3 spans 15 amino acids. CDR3 DNA sequence: TGTGCCAGCAGCCAAAATACATTGGTGATCACTGAAGCTTTCTTT. Translated, it gives CASSQNTLVITEAFF.

This clonotype was observed at least ten times. The V call is TRBV20-1, the J call TRBJ2-3; maybe TRBD2 (6 bases). V lost 0 bases, J lost 3 bases, and 16 bases lay in between. From germline, CDR1 is DFQATT and CDR2 SNEGSKA (reference sequence). The CDR3 sequence is 16 residues long. CDR3 residues: CSARDLLGGDTDTQYF. The CDR3 nucleotides read TGCAGTGCTAGAGATCTCCTGGGGGGTGATACAGATACGCAGTATTTT.

The rearrangement joins TRBV18 to TRBJ2-1; 7 bases align to TRBD1. The last part of the DNA fits TRBJ2-7 better; the J call may be wrong. The CDR3 extends over 12 amino acids. Germline values: CDR1 KGHSH, CDR2 LQKENI. CDR3 region: CASSPRQGEQYV. CDR3 in DNA: TGTGCCAGCTCACCGCGACAGGGCGAGCAGTACGTC.

This clonotype came up a few times. The CDR3 is CSAVTGRFSEQFF. The CDR3 nucleotides are TGCAGTGCTGTAACAGGGAGGTTCTCCGAGCAGTTCTTC. The chain carries TRBV20-1 and TRBJ2-7; D may be TRBD1 or TRBD2 (6 bases each). The DNA end lines up better with TRBJ2-1; the J call may be wrong. The germline CDR1 and CDR2 sequences are DFQATT and SNEGSKA (reference sequence). CDR3 length: 13 amino acids.

V and J are TRBV12-3 or TRBV12-4 and TRBJ1-2; D is unresolved. Trimming pared 6 bases from V and 8 bases from J, leaving 16 bases between. CDR3 length: 13 amino acids. The CDR3 coding sequence is TGTGCCAGCAGCCCCTTTCTCGAAAGGGGCTACACCTTC. It specifies CASSPFLERGYTF.

This clonotype was counted ten times or more. The genes are TRBV14 and TRBJ1-1; D is uncertain. The germline CDR1 and CDR2 sequences are SGHDN and FVKESK. This CDR3 spans 12 amino acids. Trimming removed 1 base from V and 10 bases from J, with 10 bases in between. Here the CDR3 reads CASSQARSGAFF. The CDR3 nucleotides are TGTGCCAGCAGCCAAGCAAGATCAGGAGCTTTCTTT.

Only a few counts were recorded for this clonotype. The chain joins TRBV5-1 to TRBJ2-2, with TRBD2 identical over 8 bases. The CDR3 sequence is 15 residues long. CDR1 and CDR2 (germline): SGHRS, YFSETQ. With 4 bases clipped from V and 6 bases from J, the junction kept 8 bases outside the gene matches. CDR3 bases: TGCGCCAGCAGCGGGACGACTAGCGTCGCCGGGGAGCTGTTTTTT. Its protein is CASSGTTSVAGELFF.

The chain joins TRBV18 to TRBJ2-3, with TRBD1 as a possible D gene (6 bases). This CDR3 contains 15 residues. V lost 3 bases and J lost 5, with 15 bases in between. Germline CDR1 reads KGHSH; CDR2 reads LQKENI. The CDR3 bases are TGTGCCAGCTCACCTCAGGGGCAGGCCGAAGATACGCAGTATTTT. Amino acids: CASSPQGQAEDTQYF.